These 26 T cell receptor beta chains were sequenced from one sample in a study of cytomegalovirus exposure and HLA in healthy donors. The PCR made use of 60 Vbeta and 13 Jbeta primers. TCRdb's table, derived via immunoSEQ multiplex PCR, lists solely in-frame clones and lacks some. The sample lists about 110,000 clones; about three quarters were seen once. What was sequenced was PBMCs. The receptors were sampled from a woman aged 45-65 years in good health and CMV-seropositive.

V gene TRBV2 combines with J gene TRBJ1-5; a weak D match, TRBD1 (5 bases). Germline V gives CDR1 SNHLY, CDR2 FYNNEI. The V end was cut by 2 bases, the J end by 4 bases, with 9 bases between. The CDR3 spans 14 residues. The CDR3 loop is CASSEYGGNQPQHF. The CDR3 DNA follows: TGTGCCAGCAGTGAATACGGGGGGAATCAGCCCCAGCATTTT.

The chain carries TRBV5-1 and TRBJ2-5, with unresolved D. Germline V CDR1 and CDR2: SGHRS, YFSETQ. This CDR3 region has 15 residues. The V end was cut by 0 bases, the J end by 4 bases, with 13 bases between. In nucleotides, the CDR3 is TGCGCCAGCAGCTTGGGAGGTAGCACTTTAGAGACCCAGTACTTC. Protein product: CASSLGGSTLETQYF.

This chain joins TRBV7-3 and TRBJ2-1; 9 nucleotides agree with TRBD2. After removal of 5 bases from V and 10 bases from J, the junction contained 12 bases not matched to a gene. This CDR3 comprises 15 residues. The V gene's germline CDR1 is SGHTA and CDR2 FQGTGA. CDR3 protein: CASSLLGGGAREQFF. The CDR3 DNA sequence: TGTGCCAGCAGCCTTTTAGGCGGGGGGGCGCGGGAGCAGTTCTTC.

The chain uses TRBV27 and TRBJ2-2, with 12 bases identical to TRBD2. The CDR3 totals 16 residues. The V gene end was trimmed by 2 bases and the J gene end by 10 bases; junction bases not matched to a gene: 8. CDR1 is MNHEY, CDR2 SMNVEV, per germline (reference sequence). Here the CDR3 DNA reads TGTGCCAGCAGTTTACATTCTAGCGGGGGGGCCGAGGAGCTGTTTTTT. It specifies CASSLHSSGGAEELFF.

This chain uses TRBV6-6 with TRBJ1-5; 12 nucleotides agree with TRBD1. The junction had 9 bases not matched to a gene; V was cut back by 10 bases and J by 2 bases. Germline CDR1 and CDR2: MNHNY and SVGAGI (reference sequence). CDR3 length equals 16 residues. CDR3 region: CATRDRGRSGNQPQHF. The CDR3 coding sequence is TGTGCCACCCGGGACAGGGGGCGTTCGGGCAATCAGCCCCAGCATTTT.

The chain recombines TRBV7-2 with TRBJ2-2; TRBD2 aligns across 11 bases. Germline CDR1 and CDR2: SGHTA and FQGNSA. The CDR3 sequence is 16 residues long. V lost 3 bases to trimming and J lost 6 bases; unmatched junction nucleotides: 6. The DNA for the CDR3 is TGTGCCAGCAGCTTTAATAGCGGGGGGGCCCCCGGGGAGCTGTTTTTT. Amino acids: CASSFNSGGAPGELFF.

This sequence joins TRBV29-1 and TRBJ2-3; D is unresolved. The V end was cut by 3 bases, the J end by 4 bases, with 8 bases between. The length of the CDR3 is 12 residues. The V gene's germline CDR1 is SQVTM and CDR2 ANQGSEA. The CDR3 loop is CSVERWSDTQYF. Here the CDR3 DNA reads TGCAGCGTTGAGCGGTGGTCAGATACGCAGTATTTT.

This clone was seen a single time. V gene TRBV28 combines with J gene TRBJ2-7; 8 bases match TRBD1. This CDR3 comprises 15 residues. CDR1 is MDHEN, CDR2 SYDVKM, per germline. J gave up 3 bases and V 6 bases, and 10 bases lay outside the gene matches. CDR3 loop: CASRTPGQDIYEQYF. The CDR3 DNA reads TGTGCCAGCAGAACTCCGGGACAGGACATCTACGAGCAGTACTTC. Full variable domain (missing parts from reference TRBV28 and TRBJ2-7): DVKVTQSSRYLVKRTGEKVFLECVQDMDHENMFWYRQDPGLGLRLIYFSYDVKMKEKGDIPEGYSVSREKKERFSLILESASTNQTSMYLCASRTPGQDIYEQYFGPGTRLTVT.

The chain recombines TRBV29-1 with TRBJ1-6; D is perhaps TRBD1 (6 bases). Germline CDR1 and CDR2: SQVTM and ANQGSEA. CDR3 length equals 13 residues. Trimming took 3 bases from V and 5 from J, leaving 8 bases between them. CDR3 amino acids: CSVDKGDNSPLHF. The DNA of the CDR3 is TGCAGCGTTGATAAGGGGGATAATTCACCCCTCCACTTT.

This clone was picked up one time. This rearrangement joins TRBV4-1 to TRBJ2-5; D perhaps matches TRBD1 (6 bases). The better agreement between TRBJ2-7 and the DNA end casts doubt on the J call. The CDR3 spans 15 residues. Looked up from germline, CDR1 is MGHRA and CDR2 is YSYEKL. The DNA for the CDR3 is TGCGCCAGCAGCCACCTACAGACAGGCACCTACGAGCAGTACTTC. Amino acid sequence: CASSHLQTGTYEQYF.

The chain's CDR3 is CASSIDRSEAFF. As DNA, the CDR3 is TGTGCCAGCAGCATCGACAGGAGTGAAGCTTTCTTT. The chain employs TRBV28 and TRBJ1-1; possible D gene TRBD1, 6 bases. Trimming removed 6 bases at V and 7 bases at J, with 12 bases between. Germline assignment: CDR1 MDHEN and CDR2 SYDVKM. The CDR3 runs to 12 residues.

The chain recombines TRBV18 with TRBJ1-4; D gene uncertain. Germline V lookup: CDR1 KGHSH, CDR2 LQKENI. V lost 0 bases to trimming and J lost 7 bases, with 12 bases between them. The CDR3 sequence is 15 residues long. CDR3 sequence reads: CASSPPSFQLEKLFF. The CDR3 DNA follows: TGTGCCAGCTCACCACCGAGCTTCCAACTTGAAAAACTGTTTTTT. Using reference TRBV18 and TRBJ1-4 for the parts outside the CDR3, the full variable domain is NAGVMQNPRHLVRRRGQEARLRCSPMKGHSHVYWYRQLPEEGLKFMVYLQKENIIDESGMPKERFSAEFPKEGPSILRIQQVVRGDSAAYFCASSPPSFQLEKLFFGSGTQLSVL.

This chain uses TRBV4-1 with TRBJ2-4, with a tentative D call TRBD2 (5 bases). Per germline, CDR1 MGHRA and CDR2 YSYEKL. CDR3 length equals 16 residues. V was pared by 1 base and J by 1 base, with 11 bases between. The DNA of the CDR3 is TGCGCCAGCAGCCAAGCGGGAATGTGGGCCAAAAACATTCAGTACTTC. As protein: CASSQAGMWAKNIQYF.

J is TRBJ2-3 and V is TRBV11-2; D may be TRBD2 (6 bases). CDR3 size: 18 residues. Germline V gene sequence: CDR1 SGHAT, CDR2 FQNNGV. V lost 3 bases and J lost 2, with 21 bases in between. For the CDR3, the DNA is TGTGCCAGCAGCTTCCCTTTTATCGCTTGGGGACTCACAGATACGCAGTATTTT. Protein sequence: CASSFPFIAWGLTDTQYF.

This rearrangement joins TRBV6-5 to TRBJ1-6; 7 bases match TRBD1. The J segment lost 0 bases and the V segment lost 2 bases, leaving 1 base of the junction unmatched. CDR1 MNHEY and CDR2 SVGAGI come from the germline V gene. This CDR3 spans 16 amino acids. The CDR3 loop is CASSYQGVSYNSPLHF. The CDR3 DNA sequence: TGTGCCAGCAGTTACCAGGGGGTCTCCTATAATTCACCCCTCCACTTT.

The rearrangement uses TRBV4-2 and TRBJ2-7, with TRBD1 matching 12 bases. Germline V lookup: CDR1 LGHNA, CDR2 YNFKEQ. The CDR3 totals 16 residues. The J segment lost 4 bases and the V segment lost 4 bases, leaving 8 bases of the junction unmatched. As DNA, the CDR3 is TGTGCCAGCAGCCTCGAGGGGACAGGGGGCAATTACGAGCAGTACTTC. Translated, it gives CASSLEGTGGNYEQYF.

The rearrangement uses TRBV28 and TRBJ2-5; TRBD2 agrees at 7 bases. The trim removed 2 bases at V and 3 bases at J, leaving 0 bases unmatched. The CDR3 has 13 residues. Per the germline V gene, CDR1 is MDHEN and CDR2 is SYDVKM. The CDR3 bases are TGTGCCAGCAGTTTACTAGCGGAAGAGACCCAGTACTTC. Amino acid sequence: CASSLLAEETQYF. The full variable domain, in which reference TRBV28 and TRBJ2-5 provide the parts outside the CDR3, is DVKVTQSSRYLVKRTGEKVFLECVQDMDHENMFWYRQDPGLGLRLIYFSYDVKMKEKGDIPEGYSVSREKKERFSLILESASTNQTSMYLCASSLLAEETQYFGPGTRLLVL.

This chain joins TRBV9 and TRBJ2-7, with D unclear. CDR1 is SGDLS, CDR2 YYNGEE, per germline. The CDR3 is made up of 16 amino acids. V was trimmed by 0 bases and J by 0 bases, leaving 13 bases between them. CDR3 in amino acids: CASSVESDLSSYEQYF. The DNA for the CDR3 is TGTGCCAGCAGCGTAGAGTCTGACTTAAGCTCCTACGAGCAGTACTTC.

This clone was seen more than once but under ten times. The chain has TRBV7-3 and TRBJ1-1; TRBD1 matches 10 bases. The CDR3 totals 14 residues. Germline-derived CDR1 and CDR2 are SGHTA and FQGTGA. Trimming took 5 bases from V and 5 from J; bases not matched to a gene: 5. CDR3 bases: TGTGCCAGCAGCCGGGACAGGGGAGATACTGAAGCTTTCTTT. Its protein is CASSRDRGDTEAFF.

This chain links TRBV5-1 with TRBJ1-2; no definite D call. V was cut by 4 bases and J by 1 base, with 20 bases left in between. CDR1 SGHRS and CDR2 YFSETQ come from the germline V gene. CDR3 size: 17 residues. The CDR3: CASSERGFEVNNYGYTF. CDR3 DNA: TGCGCCAGCAGCGAGAGAGGGTTTGAGGTCAATAACTATGGCTACACCTTC.

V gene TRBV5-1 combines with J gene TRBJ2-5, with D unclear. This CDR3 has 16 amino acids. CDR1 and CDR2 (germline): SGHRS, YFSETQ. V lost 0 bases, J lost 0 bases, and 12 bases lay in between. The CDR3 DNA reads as TGCGCCAGCAGCTTGGGTGAGGAGATGTACCAAGAGACCCAGTACTTC. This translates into CASSLGEEMYQETQYF.

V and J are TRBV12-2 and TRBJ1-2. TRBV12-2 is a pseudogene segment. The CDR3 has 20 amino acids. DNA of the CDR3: TGTGCAAGTCGCTTATTTTTATGTGTTGCCCGCCGTCGAGCTAACTATGGCTACACCTTC. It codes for CASRLFLCVARRRANYGYTF.

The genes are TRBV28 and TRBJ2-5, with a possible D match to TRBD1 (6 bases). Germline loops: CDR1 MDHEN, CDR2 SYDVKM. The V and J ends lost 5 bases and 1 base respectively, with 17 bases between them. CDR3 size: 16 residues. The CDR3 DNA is TGTGCCAGCAGTCCTAAGACAGGACGAGTCCAAGAGACCCAGTACTTC. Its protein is CASSPKTGRVQETQYF. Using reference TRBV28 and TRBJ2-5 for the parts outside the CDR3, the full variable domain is DVKVTQSSRYLVKRTGEKVFLECVQDMDHENMFWYRQDPGLGLRLIYFSYDVKMKEKGDIPEGYSVSREKKERFSLILESASTNQTSMYLCASSPKTGRVQETQYFGPGTRLLVL.

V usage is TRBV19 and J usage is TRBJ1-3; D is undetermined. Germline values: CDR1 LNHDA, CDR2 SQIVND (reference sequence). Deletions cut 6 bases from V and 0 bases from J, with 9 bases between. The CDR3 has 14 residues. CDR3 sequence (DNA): TGTGCCAGTAGCCCCCCGAGCTCTGGAAACACCATATATTTT. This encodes CASSPPSSGNTIYF. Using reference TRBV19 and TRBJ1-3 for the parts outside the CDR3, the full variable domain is DGGITQSPKYLFRKEGQNVTLSCEQNLNHDAMYWYRQDPGQGLRLIYYSQIVNDFQKGDIAEGYSVSREKKESFPLTVTSAQKNPTAFYLCASSPPSSGNTIYFGEGSWLTVV.

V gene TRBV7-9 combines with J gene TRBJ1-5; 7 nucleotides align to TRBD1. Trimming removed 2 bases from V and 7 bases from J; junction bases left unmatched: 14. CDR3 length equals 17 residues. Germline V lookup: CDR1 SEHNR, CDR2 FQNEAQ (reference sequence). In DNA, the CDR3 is TGTGCCAGCAGCTTATTAACCCGCGCCAGGGGGGAACAGCCCCAGCATTTT. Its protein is CASSLLTRARGEQPQHF.

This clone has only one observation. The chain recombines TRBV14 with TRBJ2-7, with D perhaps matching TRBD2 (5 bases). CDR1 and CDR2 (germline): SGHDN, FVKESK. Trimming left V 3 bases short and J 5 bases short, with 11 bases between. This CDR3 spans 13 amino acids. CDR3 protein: CASSHAGVDEQYF. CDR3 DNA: TGTGCCAGCAGCCACGCGGGTGTGGACGAGCAGTACTTC.